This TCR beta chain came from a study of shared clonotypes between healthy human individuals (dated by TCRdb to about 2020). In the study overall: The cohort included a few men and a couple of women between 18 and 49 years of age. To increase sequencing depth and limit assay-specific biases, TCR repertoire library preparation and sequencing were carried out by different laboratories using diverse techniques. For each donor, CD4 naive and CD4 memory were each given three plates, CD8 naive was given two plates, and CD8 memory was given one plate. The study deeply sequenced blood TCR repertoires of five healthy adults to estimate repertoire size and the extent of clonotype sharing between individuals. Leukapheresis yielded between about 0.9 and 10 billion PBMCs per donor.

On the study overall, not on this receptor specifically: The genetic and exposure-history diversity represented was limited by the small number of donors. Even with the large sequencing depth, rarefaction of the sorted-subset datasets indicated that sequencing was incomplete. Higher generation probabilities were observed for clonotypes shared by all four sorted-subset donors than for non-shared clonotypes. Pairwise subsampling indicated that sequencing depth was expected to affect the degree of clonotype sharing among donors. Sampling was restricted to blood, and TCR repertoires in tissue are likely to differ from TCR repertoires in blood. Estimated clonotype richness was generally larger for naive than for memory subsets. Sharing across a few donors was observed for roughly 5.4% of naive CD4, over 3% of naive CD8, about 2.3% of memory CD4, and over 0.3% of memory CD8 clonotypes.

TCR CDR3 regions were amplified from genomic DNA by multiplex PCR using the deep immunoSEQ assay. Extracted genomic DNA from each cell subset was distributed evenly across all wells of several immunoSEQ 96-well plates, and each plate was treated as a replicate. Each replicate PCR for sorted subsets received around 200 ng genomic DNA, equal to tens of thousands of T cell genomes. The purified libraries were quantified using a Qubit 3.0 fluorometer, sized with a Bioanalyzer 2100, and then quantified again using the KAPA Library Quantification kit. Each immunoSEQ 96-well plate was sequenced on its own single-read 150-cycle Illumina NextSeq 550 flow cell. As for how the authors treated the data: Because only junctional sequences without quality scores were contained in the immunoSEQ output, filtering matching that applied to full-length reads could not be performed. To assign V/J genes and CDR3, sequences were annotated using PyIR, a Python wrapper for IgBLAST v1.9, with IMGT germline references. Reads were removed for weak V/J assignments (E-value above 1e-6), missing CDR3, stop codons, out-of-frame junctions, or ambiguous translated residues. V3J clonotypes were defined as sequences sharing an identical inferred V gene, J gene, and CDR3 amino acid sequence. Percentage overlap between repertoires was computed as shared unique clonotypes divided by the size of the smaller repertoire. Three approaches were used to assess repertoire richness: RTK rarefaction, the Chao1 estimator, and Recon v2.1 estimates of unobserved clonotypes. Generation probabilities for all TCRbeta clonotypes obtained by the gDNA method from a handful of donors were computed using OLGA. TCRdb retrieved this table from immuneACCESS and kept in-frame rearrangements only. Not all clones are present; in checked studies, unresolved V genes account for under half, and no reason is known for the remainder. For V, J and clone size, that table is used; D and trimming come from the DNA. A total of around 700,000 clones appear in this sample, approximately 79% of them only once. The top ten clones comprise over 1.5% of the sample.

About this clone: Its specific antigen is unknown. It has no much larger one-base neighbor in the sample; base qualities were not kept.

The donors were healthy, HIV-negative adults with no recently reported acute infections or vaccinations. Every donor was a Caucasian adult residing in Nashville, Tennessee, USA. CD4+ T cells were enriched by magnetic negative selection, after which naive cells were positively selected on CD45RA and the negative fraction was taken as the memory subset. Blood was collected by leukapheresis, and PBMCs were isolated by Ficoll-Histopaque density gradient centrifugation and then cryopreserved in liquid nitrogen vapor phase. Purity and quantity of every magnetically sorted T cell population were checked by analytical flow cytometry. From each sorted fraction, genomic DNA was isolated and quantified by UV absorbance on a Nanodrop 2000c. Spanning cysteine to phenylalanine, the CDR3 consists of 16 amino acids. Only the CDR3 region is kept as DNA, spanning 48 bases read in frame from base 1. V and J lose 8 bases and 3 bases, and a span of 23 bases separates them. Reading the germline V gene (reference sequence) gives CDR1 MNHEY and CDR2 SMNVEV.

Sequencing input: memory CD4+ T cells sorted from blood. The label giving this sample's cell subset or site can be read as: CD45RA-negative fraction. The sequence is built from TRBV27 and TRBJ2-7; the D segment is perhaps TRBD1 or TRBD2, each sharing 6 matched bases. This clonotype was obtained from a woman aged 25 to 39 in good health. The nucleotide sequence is TGTGCCAGCGGACAACCAAAAGGGGGGTCCCTCTACGAGCAGTACTTC. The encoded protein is CASGQPKGGSLYEQYF.